This T cell receptor beta chain derives from a study of response to subunit inactivated influenza vaccine. Study-wide points: Only a handful of new T cells, the authors suggested, are recruited with each seasonal influenza vaccination.

The CDR3 extends over 12 amino acids. V lost 5 bases to trimming and J lost 4 bases; unmatched junction nucleotides: 4. Germline V gives CDR1 DFQATT, CDR2 SNEGSKA (reference sequence). Via MiXCR, TCRdb re-called the RT-PCR reads, giving one row per CDR3 protein. The repertoire has about 160,000 distinct CDR3 sequences, approximately 10% of them found once; the top ten carry roughly 12%. A note on this clonotype: Its antigen is still unknown.

The sequence was collected from a man in his fifties who received an inactivated influenza vaccine. The gene calls are TRBV20-1 and TRBJ2-7; TRBD1 matches 8 bases. This specimen consisted of non-naive T cells sorted from PBMCs, obtained roughly 46 days after vaccination. The CDR3 loop reads CSAHGQGYEQYF. In DNA form, the CDR3 reads TGCAGTGCTCATGGACAGGGTTACGAGCAGTACTTC.